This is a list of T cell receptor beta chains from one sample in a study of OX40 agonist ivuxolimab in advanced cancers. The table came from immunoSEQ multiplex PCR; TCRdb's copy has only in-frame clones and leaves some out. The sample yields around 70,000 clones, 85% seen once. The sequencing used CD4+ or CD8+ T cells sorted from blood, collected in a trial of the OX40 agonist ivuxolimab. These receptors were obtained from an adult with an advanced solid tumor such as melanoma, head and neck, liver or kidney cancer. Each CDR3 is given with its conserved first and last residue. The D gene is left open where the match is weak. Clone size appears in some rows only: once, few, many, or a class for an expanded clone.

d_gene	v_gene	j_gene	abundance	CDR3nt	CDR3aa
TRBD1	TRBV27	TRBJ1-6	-	TGTGCCAGCAGTTTATCAGTCGGGTCAGTAGTCCGGGACAGAAGAAATTCACCCCTCCACTTT	CASSLSVGSVVRDRRNSPLHF
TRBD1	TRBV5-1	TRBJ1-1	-	TGCGCCAGCAGCTTGCTGGGACAGGGGAACACTGAAGCTTTCTTT	CASSLLGQGNTEAFF
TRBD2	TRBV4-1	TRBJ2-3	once	TGCGCCAGCAGCCTAGGGACTAGCAGAGCGACCGATACGCAGTATTTT	CASSLGTSRATDTQYF
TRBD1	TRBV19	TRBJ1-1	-	TGTGCCAGTAGTAGATTCACAGGGGTTACTGAAGCTTTCTTT	CASSRFTGVTEAFF
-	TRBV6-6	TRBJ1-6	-	TGTGCCAGCAGTTTGCCCGGGGCCAATTCACCCCTCCACTTT	CASSLPGANSPLHF
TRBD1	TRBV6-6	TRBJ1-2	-	TGTGCCAGCAGTGACGCAGGGGGGACCTATGGCTACACCTTC	CASSDAGGTYGYTF
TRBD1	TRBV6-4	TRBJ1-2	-	TGTGCCAGCAGTGACCGGGACAGGGAGGGCTACACCTTC	CASSDRDREGYTF
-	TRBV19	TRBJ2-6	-	TGTGCCAGTAGTACCCAGGACAGTTTCTCTGGGGCCAACGTCCTGACTTTC	CASSTQDSFSGANVLTF
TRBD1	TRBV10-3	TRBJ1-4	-	TGTGCCATCAGTGACTCCACCGGGACAGGTGAAAAACTGTTTTTT	CAISDSTGTGEKLFF
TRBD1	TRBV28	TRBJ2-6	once	TGTGCCAGCAGTTTTCGGGACAGGGACCGGTCTGGGGCCAACGTCCTGACTTTC	CASSFRDRDRSGANVLTF
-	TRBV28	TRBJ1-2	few	TGTGCCAGCAGTTTATCTCCGGGGGCTGGGTATGGCTACACCTTC	CASSLSPGAGYGYTF
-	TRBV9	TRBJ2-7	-	TGTGCCAGCAGCCCACAGGCGGCGGCGGATAACGAGCAGTACTTC	CASSPQAAADNEQYF
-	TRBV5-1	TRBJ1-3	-	TGCGCCAGCAGCCCGAGGACCGTCTCTGGAAACACCATATATTTT	CASSPRTVSGNTIYF
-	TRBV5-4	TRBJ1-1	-	TGTGCCAGCAGCTGGGGGCACAGCATGAACACTGAAGCTTTCTTT	CASSWGHSMNTEAFF
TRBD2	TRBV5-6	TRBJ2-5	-	TGTGCCAGCAGCCTAGGGGTACTAGCGGGAAGGGAGACCCAGTACTTC	CASSLGVLAGRETQYF
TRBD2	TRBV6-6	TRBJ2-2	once	TGTGCCAGTAGAAGAGTAGCGGGACCCAACACCGGGGAGCTGTTTTTT	CASRRVAGPNTGELFF
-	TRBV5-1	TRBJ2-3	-	TGCGCCAGCAGCTTGGGAGAGAGCACAGATACGCAGTATTTT	CASSLGESTDTQYF
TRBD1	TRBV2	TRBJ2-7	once	TGTGCCAGCAGCGTTACAGGGGGCAATACCTACGAGCAGTACTTC	CASSVTGGNTYEQYF
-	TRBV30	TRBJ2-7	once	TGTGCCTGGAGTTCGGGGGTCAGGGGAAGCTACGAGCAGTACTTC	CAWSSGVRGSYEQYF
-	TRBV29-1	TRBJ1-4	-	TGCAGCGTGACGCCGAGGGGGAATGAAAAACTGTTTTTT	CSVTPRGNEKLFF
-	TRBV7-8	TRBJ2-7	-	TGTGCCAGCAGCTTTCCGGGGCTAGCAGGCTCGTTC	CASSFPGLAGSF
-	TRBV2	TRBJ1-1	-	TGTGCCAGCAGTGAGGGCGGACCGGAGATGTACACTGAAGCTTTCTTT	CASSEGGPEMYTEAFF
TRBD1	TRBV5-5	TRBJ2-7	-	TGTGCCAGCAGCTTGGGGGACAGGGGTCTTTACGAGCAGTACTTC	CASSLGDRGLYEQYF
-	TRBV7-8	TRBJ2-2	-	TGTGCCAGCAGCCCCTATACGGGGGCGAACACCGGGGAGCTGTTTTTT	CASSPYTGANTGELFF
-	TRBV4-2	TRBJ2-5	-	TGTGCCAGCAGCCAAGAGAGGACAGATGGGGAGACCCAGTACTTC	CASSQERTDGETQYF
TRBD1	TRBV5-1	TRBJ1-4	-	TGCGCCAGCAGCCGCACCCAAAGACAGGGATCGATTCGTGAAAAACTGTTTTTT	CASSRTQRQGSIREKLFF
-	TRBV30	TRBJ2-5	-	TGTGCCTGGAGTGGTACCGAAAACCAAGAGACCCAGTACTTC	CAWSGTENQETQYF
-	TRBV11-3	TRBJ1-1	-	TGTGCCAGCAGCTTAGCCGCGCAGGGGCGGGTCGGAACTGAAGCTTTCTTT	CASSLAAQGRVGTEAFF
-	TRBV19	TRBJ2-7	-	TGTGCCACCCGACGGGGGGCAGAAAACGAGCAGTACTTC	CATRRGAENEQYF
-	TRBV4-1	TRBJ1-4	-	TGCGCCAGCAGCCAAGTTGCAGGCTATAATGAAAAACTGTTTTTT	CASSQVAGYNEKLFF
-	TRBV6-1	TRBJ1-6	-	TGTGCCAGCAACGGCCAACCGAGGTATAATTCACCCCTCCACTTT	CASNGQPRYNSPLHF
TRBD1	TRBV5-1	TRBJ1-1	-	TGCGCCAGCAGCCTGGGACAGGGGGCCCTGAACACTGAAGCTTTCTTT	CASSLGQGALNTEAFF
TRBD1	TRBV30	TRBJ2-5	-	TGTGCCTGGAGTACTACAGGGGCAGAGACCCAGTACTTC	CAWSTTGAETQYF
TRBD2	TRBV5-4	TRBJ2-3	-	TGTGCCAGCAGCTCGGGCGGGGGGGGAAGCACAGATACGCAGTATTTT	CASSSGGGGSTDTQYF
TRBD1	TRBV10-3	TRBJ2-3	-	TGTGCCATCAGACCGACAGGGGACACAGATACGCAGTATTTT	CAIRPTGDTDTQYF
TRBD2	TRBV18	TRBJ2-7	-	TGTGCCAGCTCACCTAATAAGCTAGCGGGAGAAGAGCAGTACTTC	CASSPNKLAGEEQYF
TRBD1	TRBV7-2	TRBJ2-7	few	TGTGCCAGCAGCATGGGGGACAGAACCTACGAGCAGTACTTC	CASSMGDRTYEQYF
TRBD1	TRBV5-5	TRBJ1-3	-	TGTGCCAGCAGCTTAACGACAGGGGTTAGCTCTGGAAACACCATATATTTT	CASSLTTGVSSGNTIYF
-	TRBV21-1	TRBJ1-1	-	TGTGCCAGCAGCACGGGGTCAGGGGGTGAAAGGAGTCAGACCACTGAAGCTTTCTTT	CASSTGSGGERSQTTEAFF
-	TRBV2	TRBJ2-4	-	TGTGCCAGCAGTCCTACCAAAAACATTCAGTACTTC	CASSPTKNIQYF
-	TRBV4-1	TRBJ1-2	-	TGCGCCAGCAGCGAGTCAGGGTTCTATGGCTACACCTTC	CASSESGFYGYTF
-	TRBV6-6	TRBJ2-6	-	TGTGCCAGCAGTTCCCAACCCTCTGGGGCCAACGTCCTGACTTTC	CASSSQPSGANVLTF
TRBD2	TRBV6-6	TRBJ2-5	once	TGTGCCAGCAGTTCTCGCCTAGCGGGAGGAGGAGAGACCCAGTACTTC	CASSSRLAGGGETQYF
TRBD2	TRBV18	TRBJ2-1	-	TGTGCCAGCTCACTCGCCTTACTAGCGGGCGGGTACAATGAGCAGTTCTTC	CASSLALLAGGYNEQFF
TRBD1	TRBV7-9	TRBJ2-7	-	TGTGCCAGCAGCTTAGCGCAAGGGACAGGCCTCCGCGAGCAGTACTTC	CASSLAQGTGLREQYF